The entry below gives a single T cell receptor beta chain sequence along with its context. The antigen is unknown. Germline values: CDR1 LNHDA, CDR2 SQIVND (reference sequence). This CDR3 is 16 amino acids long. The J segment lost 2 bases and the V segment lost 3 bases, leaving 9 bases of the junction unmatched. The assay was immunoSEQ multiplex PCR, and TCRdb's table has in-frame clones only and misses some. The repertoire holds some 40,000 clones, with 70% to 90% as singletons. The data are from a study of STAT5B mutations in CD4+ large granular lymphocyte leukemia. Study conclusions and caveats: Without putative leukemic clones, patient CD4-sorted repertoires remained more clonal than healthy CD4+ repertoires. About 26% of private leukemic clonotypes occurred rarely in other patients' non-leukemic repertoires.

Sequenced sample: CD4+ T cells from blood buffy coats. The TCR sequence derives from a human donor in good health. V gene TRBV19 combines with J gene TRBJ1-2, with 7 positions matching TRBD1. CDR3 nucleotide sequence: TGTGCCAGTAGTATCATCAATAGGGGGCGAAACTATGGCTACACCTTC. This translates into CASSIINRGRNYGYTF.